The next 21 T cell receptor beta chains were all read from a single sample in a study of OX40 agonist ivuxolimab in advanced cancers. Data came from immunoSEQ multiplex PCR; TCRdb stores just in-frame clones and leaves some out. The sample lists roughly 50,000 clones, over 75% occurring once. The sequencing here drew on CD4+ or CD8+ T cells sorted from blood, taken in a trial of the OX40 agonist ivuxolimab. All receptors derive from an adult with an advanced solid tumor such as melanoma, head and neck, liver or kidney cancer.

CDR3 protein: CASSRMNGGLTDTQYF. In nucleotides, the CDR3 is TGTGCCAGCAGCCGTATGAACGGGGGGCTCACAGATACGCAGTATTTT. The chain employs TRBV7-8 and TRBJ2-3; D may be TRBD2 (7 bases). The length of the CDR3 is 16 residues. Germline CDR1 and CDR2: SGHVS and FQNEAQ. Trimming stripped 5 bases from V and 2 bases from J, with 17 bases between. The whole variable domain, remainder taken from reference TRBV7-8 and TRBJ2-3, is GAGVSQSPRYKVAKRGQDVALRCDPISGHVSLFWYQQALGQGPEFLTYFQNEAQLDKSGLPSDRFFAERPEGSVSTLKIQRTQQEDSAVYLCASSRMNGGLTDTQYFGPGTRLTVL.

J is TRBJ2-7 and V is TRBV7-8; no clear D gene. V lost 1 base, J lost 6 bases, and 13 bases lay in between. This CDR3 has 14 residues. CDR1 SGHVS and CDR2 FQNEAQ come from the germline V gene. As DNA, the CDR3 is TGTGCCAGCAGCTTAGGTGGGTCGCTGGGCGAGCAGTACTTC. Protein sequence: CASSLGGSLGEQYF.

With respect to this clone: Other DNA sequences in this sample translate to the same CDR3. The chain's CDR3 is CASSRPGLAVYEQYF. The CDR3 nucleotides read TGTGCCAGCAGCCGTCCGGGACTAGCGGTTTACGAGCAGTACTTC. The chain employs TRBV5-6 and TRBJ2-7; 11 nucleotides align to TRBD2. Germline V gene sequence: CDR1 SGHDT, CDR2 YYEEEE. V trimming: 4 bases; J trimming: 4 bases; junction bases outside the gene matches: 7. The CDR3 is 15 amino acids.

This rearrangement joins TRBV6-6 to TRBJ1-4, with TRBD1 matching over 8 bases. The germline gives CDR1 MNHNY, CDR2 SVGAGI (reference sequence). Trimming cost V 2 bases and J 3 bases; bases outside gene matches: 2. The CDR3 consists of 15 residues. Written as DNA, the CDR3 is TGTGCCAGCAGTTACCAGGGGGCGGCTAATGAAAAACTGTTTTTT. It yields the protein CASSYQGAANEKLFF.

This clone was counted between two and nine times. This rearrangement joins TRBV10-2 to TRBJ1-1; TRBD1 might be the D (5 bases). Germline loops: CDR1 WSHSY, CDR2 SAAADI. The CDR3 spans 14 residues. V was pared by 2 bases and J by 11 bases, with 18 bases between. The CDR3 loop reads CASSEMPRGPRAFF. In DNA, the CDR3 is TGCGCCAGCAGTGAGATGCCCCGGGGCCCTCGGGCTTTCTTT.

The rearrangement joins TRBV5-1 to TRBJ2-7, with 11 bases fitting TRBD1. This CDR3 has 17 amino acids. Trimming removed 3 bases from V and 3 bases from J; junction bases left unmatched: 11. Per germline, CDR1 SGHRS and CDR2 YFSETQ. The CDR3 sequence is CASSSGQGASSFYEQYF. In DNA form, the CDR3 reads TGCGCCAGCAGCTCCGGACAGGGGGCCAGCTCTTTCTACGAGCAGTACTTC.

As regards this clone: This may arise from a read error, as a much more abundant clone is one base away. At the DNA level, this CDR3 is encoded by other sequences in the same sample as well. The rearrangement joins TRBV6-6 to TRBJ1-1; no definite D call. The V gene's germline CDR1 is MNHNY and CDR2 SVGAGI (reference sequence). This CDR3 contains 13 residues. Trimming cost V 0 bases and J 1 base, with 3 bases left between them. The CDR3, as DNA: TGTGCCAGCAGTTACTCGGAGAACACTGAAGCTTTCTTT. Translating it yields CASSYSENTEAFF.

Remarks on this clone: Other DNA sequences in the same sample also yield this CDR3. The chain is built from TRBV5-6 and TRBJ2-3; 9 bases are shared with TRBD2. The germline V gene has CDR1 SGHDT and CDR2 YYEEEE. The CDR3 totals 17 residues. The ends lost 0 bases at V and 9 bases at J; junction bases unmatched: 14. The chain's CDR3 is CASSLAPGLAGVGTQYF. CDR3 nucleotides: TGTGCCAGCAGCTTGGCTCCGGGACTAGCAGGAGTTGGGACGCAGTATTTT.

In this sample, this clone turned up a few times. In DNA form, the CDR3 reads TGTGCCAGCAGCCAACCCGAGGGTTGGGGTGGTAGCAATCAGCCCCAGCATTTT. Translated, it gives CASSQPEGWGGSNQPQHF. The genes are TRBV16 and TRBJ1-5; no clear D. V was shortened by 2 bases and J by 0 bases, with 17 bases between the two germline ends. Germline V gives CDR1 KGHSY, CDR2 FQNENV. The CDR3 contains 18 residues.

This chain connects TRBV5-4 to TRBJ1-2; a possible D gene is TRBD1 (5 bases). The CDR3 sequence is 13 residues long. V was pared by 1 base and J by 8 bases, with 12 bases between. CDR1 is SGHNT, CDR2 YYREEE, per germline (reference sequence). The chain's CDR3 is CASSLTGTGGYTF. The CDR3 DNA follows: TGTGCCAGCAGCTTGACTGGGACCGGGGGCTACACCTTC.

The CDR3 protein is CASSTQGAIYNQPQHF. The DNA for the CDR3 is TGTGCCAGCAGTACACAGGGGGCAATATACAATCAGCCCCAGCATTTT. V usage is TRBV28 and J usage is TRBJ1-5, with 9 bases that match TRBD1. The germline V gene encodes CDR1 MDHEN and CDR2 SYDVKM. The ends lost 5 bases at V and 3 bases at J; junction bases unmatched: 8. The CDR3 is made up of 16 amino acids.

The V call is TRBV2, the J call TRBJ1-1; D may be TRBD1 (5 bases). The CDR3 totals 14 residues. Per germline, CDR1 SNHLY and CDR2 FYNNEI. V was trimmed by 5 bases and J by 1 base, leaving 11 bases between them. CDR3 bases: TGTGCCAGCAGTCTCCGGGGGGGGAACACTGAAGCTTTCTTT. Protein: CASSLRGGNTEAFF.

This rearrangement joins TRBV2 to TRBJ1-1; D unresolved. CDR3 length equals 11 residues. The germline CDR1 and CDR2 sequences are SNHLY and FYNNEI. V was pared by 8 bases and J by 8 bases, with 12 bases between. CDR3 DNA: TGTGCCAGCCAGAGGAGGCAGGAAGCTTTCTTT. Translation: CASQRRQEAFF.

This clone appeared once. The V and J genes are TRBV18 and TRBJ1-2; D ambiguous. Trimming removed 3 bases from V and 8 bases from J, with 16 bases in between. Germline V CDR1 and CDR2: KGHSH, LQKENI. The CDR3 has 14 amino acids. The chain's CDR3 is CASSPERARGGYTF. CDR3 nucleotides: TGTGCCAGCTCACCTGAGAGGGCTAGAGGCGGCTACACCTTC.

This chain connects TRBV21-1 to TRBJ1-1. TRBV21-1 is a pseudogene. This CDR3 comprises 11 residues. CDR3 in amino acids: CASSKRRDAFF. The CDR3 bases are TGTGCCAGCAGCAAACGAAGGGACGCTTTCTTT.

The CDR3 nucleotides read TGTGCCAGCAGTGCGGGACTCGCGAGCACTGAAGCTTTCTTT. The encoded protein is CASSAGLASTEAFF. This chain joins TRBV7-3 and TRBJ1-1; tentative D call: TRBD1 (5 bases). Germline CDR1 reads SGHTA; CDR2 reads FQGTGA. V lost 6 bases and J lost 4, with 15 bases in between. This CDR3 region has 14 residues.

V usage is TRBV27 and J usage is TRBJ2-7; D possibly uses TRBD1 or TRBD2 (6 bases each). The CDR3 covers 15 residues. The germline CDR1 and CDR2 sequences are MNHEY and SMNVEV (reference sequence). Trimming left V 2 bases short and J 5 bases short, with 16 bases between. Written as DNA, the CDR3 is TGTGCCAGCAGTTTAAGGGGGGAGACGACGCACGAGCAGTACTTC. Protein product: CASSLRGETTHEQYF.

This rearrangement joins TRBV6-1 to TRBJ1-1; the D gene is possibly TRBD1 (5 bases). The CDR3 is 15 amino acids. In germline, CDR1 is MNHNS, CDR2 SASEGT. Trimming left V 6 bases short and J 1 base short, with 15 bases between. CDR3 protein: CASRNPGTGNTEAFF. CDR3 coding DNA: TGTGCCAGCAGAAACCCCGGGACCGGGAACACTGAAGCTTTCTTT.

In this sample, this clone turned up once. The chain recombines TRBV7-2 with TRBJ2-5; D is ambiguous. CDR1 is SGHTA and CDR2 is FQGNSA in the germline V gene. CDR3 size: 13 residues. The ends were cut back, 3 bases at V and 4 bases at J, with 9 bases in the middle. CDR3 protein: CASSFRAGETQYF. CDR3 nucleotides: TGTGCCAGCAGCTTCCGGGCCGGAGAGACCCAGTACTTC.

In nucleotides, the CDR3 is TGTGCCAGCAGCCGGACCGGGACTAGCGCCTACAATGAGCAGTTCTTC. Protein product: CASSRTGTSAYNEQFF. This rearrangement joins TRBV28 to TRBJ2-1; 10 bases fit TRBD2. CDR3 size: 16 residues. Unmatched junction bases numbered 7, after V lost 6 bases and J lost 2 bases. Germline V gives CDR1 MDHEN, CDR2 SYDVKM.

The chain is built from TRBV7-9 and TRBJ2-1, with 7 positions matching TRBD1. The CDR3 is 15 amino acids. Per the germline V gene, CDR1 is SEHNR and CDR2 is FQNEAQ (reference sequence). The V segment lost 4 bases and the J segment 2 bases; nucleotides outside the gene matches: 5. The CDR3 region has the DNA TGTGCCAGCAGCTCCAGGGGGTCCCCCTACAATGAGCAGTTCTTC. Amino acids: CASSSRGSPYNEQFF.